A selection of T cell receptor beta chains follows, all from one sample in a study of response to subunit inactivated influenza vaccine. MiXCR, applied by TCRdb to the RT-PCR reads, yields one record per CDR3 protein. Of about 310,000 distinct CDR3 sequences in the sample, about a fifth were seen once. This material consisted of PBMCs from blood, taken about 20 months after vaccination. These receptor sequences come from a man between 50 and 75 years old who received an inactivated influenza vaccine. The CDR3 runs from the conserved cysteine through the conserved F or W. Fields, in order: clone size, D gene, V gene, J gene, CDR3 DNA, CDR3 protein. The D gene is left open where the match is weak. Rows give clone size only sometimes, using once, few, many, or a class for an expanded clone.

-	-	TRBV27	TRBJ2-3	TGTGCCAGCAAGGTTTTGAACAGGCGACCCGAAGATACGCAGTATTTT	CASKVLNRRPEDTQYF
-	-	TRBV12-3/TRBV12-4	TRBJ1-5	TGTGCCAGCACTGCCAGGCGTAGCAATCAGCCCCAGCATTTT	CASTARRSNQPQHF
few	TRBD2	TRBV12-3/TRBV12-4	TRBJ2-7	TGTGCCAGCAGTATCTCGTTCCCGGCTAGCGGTTCCTACGAGCAGTACTTC	CASSISFPASGSYEQYF
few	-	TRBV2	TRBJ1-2	TGTGCCAGCAGTGAACTCGCCTCACTTGTAGGCTATGGCTACACCTTC	CASSELASLVGYGYTF
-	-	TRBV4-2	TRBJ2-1	TGTGCCAGCAGCCAAGATTTTGGGTGGGCCGTAGGATACAATGAGCAGTTCTTC	CASSQDFGWAVGYNEQFF
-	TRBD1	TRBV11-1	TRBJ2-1	TGTGCCAGCAATCCGGGGGACAGGAGTGAGCAGTTCTTC	CASNPGDRSEQFF
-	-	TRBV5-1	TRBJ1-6	TGCGCCAGCAGCTCAGGACAGCCGAATTCACCCCTCCACTTT	CASSSGQPNSPLHF
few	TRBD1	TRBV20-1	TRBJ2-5	TGCAGTGCTAGACCCGCGGACAGGTCTGGCGAGACCCAGTACTTC	CSARPADRSGETQYF
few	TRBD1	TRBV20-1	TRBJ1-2	TGCAGTGCTTTACGGACAGGGGAAAATTATGGCTACACCTTC	CSALRTGENYGYTF
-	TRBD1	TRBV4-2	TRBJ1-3	TGTGCCAGCAGCCAAGACAGGGGGAACTCTGGAAACGCCATATATTTT	CASSQDRGNSGNAIYF
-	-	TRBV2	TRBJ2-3	TGTGCCAGCAAGGGGCCGACTAGTACAGATACGCAGTATTTT	CASKGPTSTDTQYF
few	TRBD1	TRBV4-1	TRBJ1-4	TGCGCCAGCAGCCAAGATGGACAGGGGAGGGAAAAACTGTTTTTT	CASSQDGQGREKLFF
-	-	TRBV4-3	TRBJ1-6	TGCGCCAGCAGCCAAGAGGGAGGGAGGGCCGTACTCCACTTT	CASSQEGGRAVLHF
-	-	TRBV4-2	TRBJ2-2	TGTGCCAGCAGCCAATTATCGGGGGCAAGCACCGGGGAGCTGTTTTTT	CASSQLSGASTGELFF
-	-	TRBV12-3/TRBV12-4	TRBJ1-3	TGTGCCAGCAGTTTCTCTGGTGGCACCATATATTTT	CASSFSGGTIYF
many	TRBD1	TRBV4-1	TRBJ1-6	TGCGCCAGCAGCCAGGGACAGATATATAATTCACCCCTCCACTTT	CASSQGQIYNSPLHF
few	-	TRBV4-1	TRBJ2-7	TGCGCCAGCAGCCCCCAAGATATGATAGGGGACGAGCAGTACTTC	CASSPQDMIGDEQYF
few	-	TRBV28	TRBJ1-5	TGTGCCAGCAGTTCTTCACTCGTGGAAGGGCTCAATCAGCCCCAGCATTTT	CASSSSLVEGLNQPQHF
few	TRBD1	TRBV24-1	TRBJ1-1	TGTGCCACCAGTGCAAGGGACAGGCCGGCTGAAGCTTTCTTT	CATSARDRPAEAFF
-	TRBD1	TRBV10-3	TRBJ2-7	TGTGCCATCAGTGTCTCGCACTCCGACAGGGCCGAGCAGTACTTC	CAISVSHSDRAEQYF
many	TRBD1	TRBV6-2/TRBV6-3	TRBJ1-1	TGTGCCAGCAGTTACCCTGGGACAGGGTTCCCTGAAGCTTTCTTT	CASSYPGTGFPEAFF
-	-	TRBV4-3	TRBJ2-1	TGCGCCAGCAGCCAAGTATCTGTCGGACCAAATGAGCAGTTCTTC	CASSQVSVGPNEQFF
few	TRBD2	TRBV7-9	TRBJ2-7	TGTGCCAGCAGCTTGCCGGGGGGGTCCTACGAGCAGTACTTC	CASSLPGGSYEQYF
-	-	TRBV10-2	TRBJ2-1	TGCGCCAGTAAGGACTCCTCGAGGGAGTTCTTC	CASKDSSREFF
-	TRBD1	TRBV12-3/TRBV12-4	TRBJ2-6	TGTGCCAGCAGCGAGGGGGCCGGGGCCAACGTCCTGACTTTC	CASSEGAGANVLTF
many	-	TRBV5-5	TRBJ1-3	TGTGCCAGCACCACTCGGGTGGTTGGAAACACCATATATTTT	CASTTRVVGNTIYF
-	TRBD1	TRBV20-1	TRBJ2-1	TGCAGTGCCCCGGGACAGGGGTACAATGAGCAGTTCTTC	CSAPGQGYNEQFF
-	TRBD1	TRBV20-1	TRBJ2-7	TGCGGGGCAGACCGAGGGACAGGGAAAACCTACGAGCAGTACTTC	CGADRGTGKTYEQYF
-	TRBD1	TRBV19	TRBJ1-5	TGTGCCAGTAGTACCAATTATTACCGGGACAGAGATAGATATAGCAATCAGCCCCAGCATTTT	CASSTNYYRDRDRYSNQPQHF
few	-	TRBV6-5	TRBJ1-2	TGTGCCAGCAGTTACGGGAGAGGTAGATCGGCCTATGGCTACACCTTC	CASSYGRGRSAYGYTF
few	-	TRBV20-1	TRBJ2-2	TGCAGTGCTAGTTCGCATTCGAACACCGGGGAGCTGTTTTTT	CSASSHSNTGELFF
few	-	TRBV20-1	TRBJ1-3	TGCAGTGCTGGCAGCGGGGCGGCGGGAAACACCATATATTTT	CSAGSGAAGNTIYF
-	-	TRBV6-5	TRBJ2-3	TGTGCCAGCAGTTACGGGTGGGGAGAATTCACAGATACGCAGTATTTT	CASSYGWGEFTDTQYF
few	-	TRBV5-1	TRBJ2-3	TGCGCCAGCGGGGCCTTGAGCACAGATACGCAGTATTTT	CASGALSTDTQYF
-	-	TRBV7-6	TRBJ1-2	TGTGCCAGCAGCTTTTCCGAATCAAACTATGGCTACACCTTC	CASSFSESNYGYTF
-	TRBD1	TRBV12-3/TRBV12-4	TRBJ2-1	TGTGCCAGCAGTTCTAGTGACAGGGTGTACAATGAGCAGTTCTTC	CASSSSDRVYNEQFF
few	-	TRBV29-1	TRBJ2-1	TGCAGCGCAGGGTTTGGCAATGAGCAGTTCTTC	CSAGFGNEQFF
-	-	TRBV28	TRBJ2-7	TGTGCCAGCAGTACCAACTCCTACGAGCAGTACTTC	CASSTNSYEQYF
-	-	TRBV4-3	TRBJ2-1	TGCGCCAGCAGCCAATCCGGGGAAGGGTACAATGAGCAGTTCTTC	CASSQSGEGYNEQFF
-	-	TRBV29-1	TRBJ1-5	TGCAGCGTTGCGTTGGGGGCAAGGGGCGATCAGCCCCAGCATTTT	CSVALGARGDQPQHF
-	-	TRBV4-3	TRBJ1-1	TGCGCCAGCAGCCAAGATGGCGTTGGGGCTGAAGCTTTCTTT	CASSQDGVGAEAFF
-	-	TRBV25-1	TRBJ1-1	TGTGCCAGAACCACGGGGACGGGGTCCACAAAATCCATGAACACTGAAGCTTTCTTT	CARTTGTGSTKSMNTEAFF
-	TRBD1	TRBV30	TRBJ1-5	TGTGCCTGGAGTACGTGGGACAGGGAGCTTAGCAATCAGCCCCAGCATTTT	CAWSTWDRELSNQPQHF
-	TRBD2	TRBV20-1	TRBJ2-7	TGCAGTGCCCTCCCACTAGCGTTATCCTACGAGCAGTACTTC	CSALPLALSYEQYF
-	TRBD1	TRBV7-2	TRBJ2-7	TGTGCCAGCAGCCACCCAACCCATCCGACAGGGACCTACGAGCAGTACTTC	CASSHPTHPTGTYEQYF
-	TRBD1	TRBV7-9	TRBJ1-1	TGTGCCAGCAGAAAGACAGGGATCACTGAAGCTTTCTTT	CASRKTGITEAFF
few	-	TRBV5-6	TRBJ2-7	TGTGCCAGCAGCCCCGGACTACACTTCTACGAGCAGTACTTC	CASSPGLHFYEQYF